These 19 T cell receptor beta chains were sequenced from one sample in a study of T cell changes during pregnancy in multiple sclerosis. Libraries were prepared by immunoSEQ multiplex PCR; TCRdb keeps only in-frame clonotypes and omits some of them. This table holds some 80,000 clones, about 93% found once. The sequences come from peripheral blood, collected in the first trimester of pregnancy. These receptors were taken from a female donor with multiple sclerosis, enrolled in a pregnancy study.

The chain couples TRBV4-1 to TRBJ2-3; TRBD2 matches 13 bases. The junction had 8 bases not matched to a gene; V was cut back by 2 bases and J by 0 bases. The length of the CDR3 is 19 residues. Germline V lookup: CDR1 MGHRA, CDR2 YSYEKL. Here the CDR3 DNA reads TGCGCCAGCAGCCAACTAGGGCCGGGACTAGCGGGGAGCACAGATACGCAGTATTTT. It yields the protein CASSQLGPGLAGSTDTQYF.

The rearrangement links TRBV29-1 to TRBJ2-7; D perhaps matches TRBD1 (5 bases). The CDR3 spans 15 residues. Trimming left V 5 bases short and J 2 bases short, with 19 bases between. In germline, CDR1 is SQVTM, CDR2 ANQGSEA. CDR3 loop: CSVKPFIGRAYEQYF. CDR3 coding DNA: TGCAGCGTTAAACCTTTTATTGGCAGGGCCTACGAGCAGTACTTC.

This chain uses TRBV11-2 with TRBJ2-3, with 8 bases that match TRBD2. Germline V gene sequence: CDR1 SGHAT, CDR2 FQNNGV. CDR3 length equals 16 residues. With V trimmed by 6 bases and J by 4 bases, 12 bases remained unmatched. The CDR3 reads CASRYPGGLDPDTQYF. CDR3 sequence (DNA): TGTGCCAGCAGGTACCCGGGAGGGCTCGATCCAGATACGCAGTATTTT. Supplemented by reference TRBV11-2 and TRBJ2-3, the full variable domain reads EAGVAQSPRYKIIEKRQSVAFWCNPISGHATLYWYQQILGQGPKLLIQFQNNGVVDDSQLPKDRFSAERLKGVDSTLKIQPAKLEDSAVYLCASRYPGGLDPDTQYFGPGTRLTVL.

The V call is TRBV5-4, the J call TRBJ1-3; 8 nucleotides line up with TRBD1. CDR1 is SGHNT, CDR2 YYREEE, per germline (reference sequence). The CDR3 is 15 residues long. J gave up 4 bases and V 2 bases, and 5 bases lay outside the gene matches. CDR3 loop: CASSFSTGAGNTIYF. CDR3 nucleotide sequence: TGTGCCAGCAGCTTCTCGACAGGGGCAGGAAACACCATATATTTT.

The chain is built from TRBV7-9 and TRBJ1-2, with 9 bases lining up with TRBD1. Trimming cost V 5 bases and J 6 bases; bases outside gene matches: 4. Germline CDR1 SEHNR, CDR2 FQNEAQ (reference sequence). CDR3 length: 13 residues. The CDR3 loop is CASSPGTGNGYTF. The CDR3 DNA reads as TGTGCCAGCAGCCCCGGGACAGGGAATGGCTACACCTTC.

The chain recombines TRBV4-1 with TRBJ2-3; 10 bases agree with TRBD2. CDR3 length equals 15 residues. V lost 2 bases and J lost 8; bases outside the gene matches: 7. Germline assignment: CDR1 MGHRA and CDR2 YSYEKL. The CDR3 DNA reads TGCGCCAGCAGCCAAAGCGGGGGGGCCGTCGGTACGCAGTATTTT. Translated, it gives CASSQSGGAVGTQYF.

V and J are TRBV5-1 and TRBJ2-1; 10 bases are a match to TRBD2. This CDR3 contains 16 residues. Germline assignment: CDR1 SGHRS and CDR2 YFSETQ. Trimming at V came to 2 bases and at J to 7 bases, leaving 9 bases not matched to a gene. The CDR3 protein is CASSLQAGGPGNEQFF. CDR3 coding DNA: TGCGCCAGCAGCTTACAAGCGGGGGGGCCGGGTAATGAGCAGTTCTTC.

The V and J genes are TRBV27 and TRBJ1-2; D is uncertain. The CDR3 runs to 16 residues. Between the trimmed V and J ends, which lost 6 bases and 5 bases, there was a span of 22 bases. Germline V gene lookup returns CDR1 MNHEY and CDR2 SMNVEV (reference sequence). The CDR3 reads CASSLLVGPLRYGYTF. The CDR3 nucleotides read TGTGCCAGCAGCCTCTTGGTGGGCCCCCTGAGATATGGCTACACCTTC.

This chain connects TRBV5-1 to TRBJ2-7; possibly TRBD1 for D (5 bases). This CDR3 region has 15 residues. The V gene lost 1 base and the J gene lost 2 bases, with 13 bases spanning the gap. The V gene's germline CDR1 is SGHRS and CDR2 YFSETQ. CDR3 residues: CASSLSIAGPYEQYF. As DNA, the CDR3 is TGCGCCAGCAGCTTGTCAATCGCAGGGCCCTACGAGCAGTACTTC.

The CDR3 is CASSLNRGLGTDTQYF. The DNA of the CDR3 is TGTGCCAGCAGCTTGAACAGGGGGCTGGGCACAGATACGCAGTATTTT. The rearrangement links TRBV5-4 to TRBJ2-3; 9 bases line up with TRBD1. This CDR3 has 16 amino acids. V was clipped by 1 base and J by 1 base; unmatched bases: 4. Germline V gene sequence: CDR1 SGHNT, CDR2 YYREEE (reference sequence).

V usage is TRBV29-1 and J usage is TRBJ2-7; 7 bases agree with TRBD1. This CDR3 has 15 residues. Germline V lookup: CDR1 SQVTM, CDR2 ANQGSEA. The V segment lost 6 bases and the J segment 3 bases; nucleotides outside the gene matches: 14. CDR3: CSVHDRQGGIYEQYF. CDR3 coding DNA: TGCAGCGTACATGATAGACAGGGTGGTATCTACGAGCAGTACTTC.

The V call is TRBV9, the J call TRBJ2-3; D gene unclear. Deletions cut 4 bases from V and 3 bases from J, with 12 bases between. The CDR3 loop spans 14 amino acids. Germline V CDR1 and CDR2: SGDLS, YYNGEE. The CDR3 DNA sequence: TGTGCCAGCAGCCCAGAGACAATTACAGATACGCAGTATTTT. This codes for CASSPETITDTQYF.

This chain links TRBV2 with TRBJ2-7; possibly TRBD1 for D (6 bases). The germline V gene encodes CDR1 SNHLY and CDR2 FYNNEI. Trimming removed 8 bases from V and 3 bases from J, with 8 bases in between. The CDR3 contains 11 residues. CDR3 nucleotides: TGTGCCAGCGAGGACAGCTACGAGCAGTACTTC. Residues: CASEDSYEQYF.

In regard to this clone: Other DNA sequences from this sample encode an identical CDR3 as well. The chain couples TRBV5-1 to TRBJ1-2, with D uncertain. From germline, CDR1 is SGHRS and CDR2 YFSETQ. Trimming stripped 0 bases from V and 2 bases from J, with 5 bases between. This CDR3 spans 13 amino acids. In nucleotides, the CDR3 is TGCGCCAGCAGCTTGGGTCAAAACTATGGCTACACCTTC. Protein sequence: CASSLGQNYGYTF.

CDR3 residues: CASSLAQAGGFSYEQYF. The DNA of the CDR3 is TGCGCCAGCAGCTTGGCCCAAGCGGGAGGGTTCTCCTACGAGCAGTACTTC. The rearrangement links TRBV5-1 to TRBJ2-7, with 10 bases aligning to TRBD2. Germline CDR1 SGHRS, CDR2 YFSETQ. J gave up 0 bases and V 0 bases, and 6 bases lay outside the gene matches. CDR3 size: 17 residues.

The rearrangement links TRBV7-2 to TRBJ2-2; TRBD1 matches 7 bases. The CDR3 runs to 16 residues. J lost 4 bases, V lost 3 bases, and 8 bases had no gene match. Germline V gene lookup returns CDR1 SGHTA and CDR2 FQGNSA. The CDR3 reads CASSFRQGWATGELFF. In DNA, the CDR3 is TGTGCCAGCAGCTTCAGACAGGGCTGGGCCACCGGGGAGCTGTTTTTT. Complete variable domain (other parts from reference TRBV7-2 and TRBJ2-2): GAGVSQSPSNKVTEKGKDVELRCDPISGHTALYWYRQSLGQGLEFLIYFQGNSAPDKSGLPSDRFSAERTGGSVSTLTIQRTQQEDSAVYLCASSFRQGWATGELFFGEGSRLTVL.

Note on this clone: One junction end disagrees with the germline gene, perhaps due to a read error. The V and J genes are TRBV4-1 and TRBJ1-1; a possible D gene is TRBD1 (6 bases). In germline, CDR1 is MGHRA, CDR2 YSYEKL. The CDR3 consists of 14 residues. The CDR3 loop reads CASSPTRTAGEASF. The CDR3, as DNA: TGCGCCAGCAGCCCCACCCGGACAGCGGGGGAAGCGAGCTTT.

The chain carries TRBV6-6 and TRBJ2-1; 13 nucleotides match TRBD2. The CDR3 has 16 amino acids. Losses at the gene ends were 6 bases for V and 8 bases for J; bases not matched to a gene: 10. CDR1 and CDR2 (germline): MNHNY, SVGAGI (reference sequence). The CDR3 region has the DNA TGTGCCAGCAGCGCGGGTAGGACTAGCGGGGGCTATGAGCAGTTCTTC. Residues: CASSAGRTSGGYEQFF.

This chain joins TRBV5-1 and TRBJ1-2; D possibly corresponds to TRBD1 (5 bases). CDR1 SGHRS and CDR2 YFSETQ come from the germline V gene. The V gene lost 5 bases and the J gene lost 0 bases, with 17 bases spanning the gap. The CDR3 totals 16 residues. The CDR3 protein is CASRNPGFSTNYGYTF. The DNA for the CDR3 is TGCGCCAGCAGAAACCCAGGGTTCTCGACTAACTATGGCTACACCTTC.